This T cell receptor beta chain originates from a study of blood T cell repertoires in COVID-19. Study context: T cells, B-cell-depleted T cells, or PBMCs provided the cDNA or gDNA that served as material.

Cohort 3 donors counted as recovered after two negative PCRs, clearance, or resolved symptoms. Germline V gene data show CDR1 as LNHDA and CDR2 as SQIVND (reference sequence). After removal of 9 bases from V and 4 bases from J, the junction contained 7 bases not matched to a gene. The CDR3 runs to 14 residues. Methods used by the authors: Counts of nucleated cells, estimated from reference gene primer amplification, were obtained. Assay: immunoSEQ multiplex PCR; the TCRdb copy retains only in-frame clones and omits some. For V, J and clone size, that table is used; D and trimming come from the DNA. The data hold a few hundred thousand clones, with about 90% observed a single time.

The TCR sequence derives from a young woman who had recovered from COVID-19. Source material: PBMCs or T cells enriched from blood (not recorded which). The V and J genes are TRBV19 and TRBJ2-2; 8 nucleotides line up with TRBD1. The CDR3 protein is CASRGTGTTGELFF. The CDR3 nucleotides are TGTGCCAGCCGCGGGACAGGTACCACCGGGGAGCTGTTTTTT.